Following are 10 T cell receptor beta chains from one sample sequenced in a study of blood T cell repertoires in COVID-19. Clones were sequenced by immunoSEQ multiplex PCR, and TCRdb holds only the in-frame ones, with some missing. The profile shows 85,000 to 120,000 clones, about 64% of them singletons. Material for sequencing was peripheral blood. Receptor source: a human donor with acute or convalescent COVID-19. The donor label of this sample is uncertain.

The rearrangement uses TRBV11-2 and TRBJ2-3; TRBD2 is a possible D gene (6 bases). The CDR3 spans 16 residues. The V end lost 7 bases, the J end lost 0 bases, and 17 bases lay between the germline ends. Germline loops: CDR1 SGHAT, CDR2 FQNNGV. CDR3 sequence reads: CASIPQGGVSTDTQYF. CDR3 nucleotide sequence: TGTGCCAGCATCCCCCAAGGAGGGGTAAGCACAGATACGCAGTATTTT.

The rearrangement links TRBV5-1 to TRBJ2-1, with D maybe TRBD2 (5 bases). Germline V gives CDR1 SGHRS, CDR2 YFSETQ. The CDR3 is 16 amino acids. Trimming left V 2 bases short and J 8 bases short, with 20 bases between. The CDR3 DNA follows: TGCGCCAGCAGCTTTTGGCCGGGTCTTGCGGGCGATGAGCAGTTCTTC. This gives the protein CASSFWPGLAGDEQFF.

This chain joins TRBV11-2 and TRBJ1-2, with 11 bases fitting TRBD1. Germline values: CDR1 SGHAT, CDR2 FQNNGV. CDR3 length equals 14 residues. V was pared by 4 bases and J by 6 bases, with 4 bases of the junction left unmatched. CDR3 loop: CASSSSGQGDGYTF. The CDR3 DNA reads as TGTGCCAGCAGCTCTTCGGGACAGGGGGATGGCTACACCTTC.

The CDR3 DNA reads as TGTGCCAGCAGTGAAGGTCCGCAGATTTCACCCCTCCACTTT. Residues: CASSEGPQISPLHF. V usage is TRBV2 and J usage is TRBJ1-6; no reliable D call. Germline lookup yields CDR1 SNHLY and CDR2 FYNNEI. V was clipped by 1 base and J by 9 bases, with 10 bases between them. The CDR3 is 14 amino acids. Combining the CDR3 with reference TRBV2 and TRBJ1-6 gives the whole variable domain EPEVTQTPSHQVTQMGQEVILRCVPISNHLYFYWYRQILGQKVEFLVSFYNNEISEKSEIFDDQFSVERPDGSNFTLKIRSTKLEDSAMYFCASSEGPQISPLHFGNGTRLTVT.

This clone was detected only a few times. This chain links TRBV29-1 with TRBJ2-1, with 11 bases aligning to TRBD2. Germline assignment: CDR1 SQVTM and CDR2 ANQGSEA. The CDR3 has 15 amino acids. The V and J ends lost 7 bases and 5 bases, in that order; junction bases with no gene match: 10. This CDR3 is CSALRLAGLDNEQFF. CDR3 nucleotide sequence: TGCAGCGCTCTAAGACTAGCGGGGCTCGACAATGAGCAGTTCTTC.

The V and J genes are TRBV30 and TRBJ2-5; D is perhaps TRBD1 (5 bases). V was shortened by 0 bases and J by 5 bases, with 7 bases between the two germline ends. Germline-derived CDR1 and CDR2 are GTSNPN and SVGIG (reference sequence). The CDR3 covers 12 residues. The CDR3 region has the DNA TGTGCCTGGAGTGTATCAGGGGAGACCCAGTACTTC. As protein: CAWSVSGETQYF.

This clone was seen a few times. The chain has TRBV2 and TRBJ1-4; D not certain. The germline CDR1 and CDR2 sequences are SNHLY and FYNNEI. V dropped 7 bases and J dropped 3 bases, with 9 bases sitting between them. This CDR3 spans 13 amino acids. The CDR3 nucleotides read TGTGCCAGCAAAAGAACGGCTAATGAAAAACTGTTTTTT. Translation gives CASKRTANEKLFF.

This sequence joins TRBV10-2 and TRBJ1-5, with 8 bases matching TRBD1. CDR1 is WSHSY and CDR2 is SAAADI in the germline V gene. With 6 bases clipped from V and 7 bases from J, the junction kept 11 bases outside the gene matches. The CDR3 has 15 residues. CDR3 amino acids: CASSARDRPSQPQHF. The CDR3 bases are TGCGCCAGCAGCGCCCGGGACAGGCCCTCCCAGCCCCAGCATTTT.

The V and J genes are TRBV3-1 (or the pseudogene TRBV3-2) and TRBJ2-3; D is uncertain. Germline CDR1 LGHDT, CDR2 YNNKEL (reference sequence). Trimming pared 3 bases from V and 2 bases from J, leaving 9 bases between. CDR3 length: 14 amino acids. CDR3 coding DNA: TGTGCCAGCAGCCAGCAGCAGGTCACAGATACGCAGTATTTT. Amino acid sequence: CASSQQQVTDTQYF.

The chain uses TRBV28 and TRBJ1-2; TRBD1 aligns across 7 bases. J gave up 6 bases and V 5 bases, and 12 bases lay outside the gene matches. The CDR3 is made up of 15 amino acids. Germline-derived CDR1 and CDR2 are MDHEN and SYDVKM. CDR3 DNA sequence: TGTGCCAGCAGTCCGGGACAGCCCTATGGCCATGGCTACACCTTC. Amino acids: CASSPGQPYGHGYTF.